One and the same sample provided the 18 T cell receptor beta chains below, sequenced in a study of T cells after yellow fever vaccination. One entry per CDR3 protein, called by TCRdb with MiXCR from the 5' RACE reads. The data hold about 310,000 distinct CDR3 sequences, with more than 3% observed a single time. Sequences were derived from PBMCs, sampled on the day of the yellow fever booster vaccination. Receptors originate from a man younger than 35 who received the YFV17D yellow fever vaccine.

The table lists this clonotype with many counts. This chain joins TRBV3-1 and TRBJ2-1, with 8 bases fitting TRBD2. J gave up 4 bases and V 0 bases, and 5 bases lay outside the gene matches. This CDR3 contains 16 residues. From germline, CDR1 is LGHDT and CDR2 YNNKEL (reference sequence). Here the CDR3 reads CASSQDSSGGYNEQFF. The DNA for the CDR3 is TGTGCCAGCAGCCAAGATTCCAGCGGGGGTTACAATGAGCAGTTCTTC.

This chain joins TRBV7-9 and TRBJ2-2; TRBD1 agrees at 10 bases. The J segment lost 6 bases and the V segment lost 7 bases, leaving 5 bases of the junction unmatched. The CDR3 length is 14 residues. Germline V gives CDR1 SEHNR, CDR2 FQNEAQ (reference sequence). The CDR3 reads CASKTGGISGELFF. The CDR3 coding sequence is TGTGCCAGCAAGACAGGGGGCATCTCCGGGGAGCTGTTTTTT.

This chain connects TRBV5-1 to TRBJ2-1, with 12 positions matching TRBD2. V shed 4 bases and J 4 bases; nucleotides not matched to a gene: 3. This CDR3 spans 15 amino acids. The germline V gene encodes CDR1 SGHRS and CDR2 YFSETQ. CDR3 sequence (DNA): TGCGCCAGCAGCGTCGGACTAGCGGGGTACAATGAGCAGTTCTTC. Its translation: CASSVGLAGYNEQFF.

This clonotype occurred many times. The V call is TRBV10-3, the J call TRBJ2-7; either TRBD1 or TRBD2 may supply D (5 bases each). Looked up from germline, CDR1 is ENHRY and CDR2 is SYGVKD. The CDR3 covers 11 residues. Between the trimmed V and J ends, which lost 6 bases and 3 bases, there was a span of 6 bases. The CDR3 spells CAIRGVYEQYF. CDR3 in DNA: TGTGCCATCAGGGGGGTCTACGAGCAGTACTTC.

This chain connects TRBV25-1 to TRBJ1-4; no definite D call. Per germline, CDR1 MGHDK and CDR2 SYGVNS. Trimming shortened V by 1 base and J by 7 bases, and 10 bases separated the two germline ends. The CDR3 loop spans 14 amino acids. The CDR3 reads CASSEFGRSEKLFF. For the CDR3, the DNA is TGTGCCAGCAGTGAATTTGGCAGGTCTGAAAAACTGTTTTTT.

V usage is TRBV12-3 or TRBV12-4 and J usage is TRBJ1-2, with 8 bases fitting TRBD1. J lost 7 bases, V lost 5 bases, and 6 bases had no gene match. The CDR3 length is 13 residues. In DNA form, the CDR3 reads TGTGCCAGCAGTCCGTGGACAGGGAGTGGCTACACCTTC. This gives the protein CASSPWTGSGYTF.

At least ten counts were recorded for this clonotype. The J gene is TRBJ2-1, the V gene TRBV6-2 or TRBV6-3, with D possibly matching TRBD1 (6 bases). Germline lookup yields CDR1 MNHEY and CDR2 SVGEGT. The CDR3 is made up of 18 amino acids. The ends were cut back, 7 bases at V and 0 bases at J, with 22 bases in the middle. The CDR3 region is CASTPYNRDMSSYNEQFF. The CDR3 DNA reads TGTGCCAGCACTCCATATAACCGGGACATGAGCTCCTACAATGAGCAGTTCTTC.

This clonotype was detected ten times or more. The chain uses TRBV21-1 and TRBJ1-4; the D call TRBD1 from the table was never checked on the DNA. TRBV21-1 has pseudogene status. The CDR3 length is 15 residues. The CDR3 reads CASRRRTATNEKLFF. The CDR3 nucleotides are TGTGCCAGCAGGCGCCGGACAGCCACTAATGAAAAACTGTTTTTT.

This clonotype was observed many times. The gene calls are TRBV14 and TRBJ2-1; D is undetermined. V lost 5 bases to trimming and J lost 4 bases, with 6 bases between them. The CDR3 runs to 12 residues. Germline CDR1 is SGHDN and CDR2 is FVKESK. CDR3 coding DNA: TGTGCCAGCAGCTTTAGTTACAATGAGCAGTTCTTC. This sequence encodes CASSFSYNEQFF.

The CDR3 sequence: CASSPNPNEQFF. CDR3 DNA sequence: TGTGCCAGCAGCCCCAACCCGAATGAGCAGTTCTTC. This chain connects TRBV7-2 to TRBJ2-1, with D hard to call. Germline CDR1 is SGHTA and CDR2 is FQGNSA. The V and J ends lost 5 bases and 7 bases respectively, with 9 bases between them. The CDR3 is 12 residues long.

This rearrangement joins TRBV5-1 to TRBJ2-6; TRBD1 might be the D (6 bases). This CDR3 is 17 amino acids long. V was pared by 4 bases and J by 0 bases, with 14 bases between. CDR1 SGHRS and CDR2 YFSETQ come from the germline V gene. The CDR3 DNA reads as TGCGCCAGCAGCCTACAGGGTCTCCGCTCTGGGGCCAACGTCCTGACTTTC. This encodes CASSLQGLRSGANVLTF.

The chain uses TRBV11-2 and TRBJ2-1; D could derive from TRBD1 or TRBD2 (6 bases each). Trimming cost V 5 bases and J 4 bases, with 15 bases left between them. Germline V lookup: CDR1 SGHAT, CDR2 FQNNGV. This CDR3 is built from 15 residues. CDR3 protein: CASSPPGGLYNEQFF. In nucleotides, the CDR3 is TGTGCCAGCAGCCCCCCCGGGGGCTTATACAATGAGCAGTTCTTC.

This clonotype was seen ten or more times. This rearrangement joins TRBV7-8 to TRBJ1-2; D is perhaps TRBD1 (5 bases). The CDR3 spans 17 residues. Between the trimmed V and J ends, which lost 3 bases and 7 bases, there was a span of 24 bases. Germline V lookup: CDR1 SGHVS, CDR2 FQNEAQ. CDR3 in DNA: TGTGCCAGCAGCTTCGTCTCGGTACCGGGACCCAGGAGTGGCTACACCTTC. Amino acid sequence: CASSFVSVPGPRSGYTF. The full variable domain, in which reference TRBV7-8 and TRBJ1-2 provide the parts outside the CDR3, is GAGVSQSPRYKVAKRGQDVALRCDPISGHVSLFWYQQALGQGPEFLTYFQNEAQLDKSGLPSDRFFAERPEGSVSTLKIQRTQQEDSAVYLCASSFVSVPGPRSGYTFGSGTRLTVV.

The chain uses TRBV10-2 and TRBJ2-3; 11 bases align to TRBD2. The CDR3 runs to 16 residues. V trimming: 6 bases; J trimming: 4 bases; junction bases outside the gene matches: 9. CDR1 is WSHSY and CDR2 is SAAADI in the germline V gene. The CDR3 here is CASRENVAGGPDTQYF. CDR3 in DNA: TGCGCCAGCAGAGAAAATGTAGCGGGGGGGCCAGATACGCAGTATTTT.

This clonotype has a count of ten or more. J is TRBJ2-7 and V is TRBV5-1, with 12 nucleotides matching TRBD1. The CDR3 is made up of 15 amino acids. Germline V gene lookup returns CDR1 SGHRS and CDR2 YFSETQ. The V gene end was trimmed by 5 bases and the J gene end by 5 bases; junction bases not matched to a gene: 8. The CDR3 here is CASSWDRGRTDEQYF. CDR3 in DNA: TGCGCCAGCAGTTGGGACAGGGGGCGCACCGACGAGCAGTACTTC.

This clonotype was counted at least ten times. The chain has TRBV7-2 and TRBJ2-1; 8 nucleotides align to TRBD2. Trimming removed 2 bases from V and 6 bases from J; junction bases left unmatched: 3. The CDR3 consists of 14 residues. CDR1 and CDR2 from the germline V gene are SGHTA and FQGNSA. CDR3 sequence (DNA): TGTGCCAGCAGCTTACTTCGGGGGGGCAATGAGCAGTTCTTC. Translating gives CASSLLRGGNEQFF.

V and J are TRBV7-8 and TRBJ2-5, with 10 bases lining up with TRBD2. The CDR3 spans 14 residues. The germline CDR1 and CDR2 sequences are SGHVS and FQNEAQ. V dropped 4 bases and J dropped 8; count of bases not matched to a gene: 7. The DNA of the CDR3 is TGTGCCAGCAGCTCTAGCGGGGGCCTACACACCCAGTACTTC. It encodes CASSSSGGLHTQYF.

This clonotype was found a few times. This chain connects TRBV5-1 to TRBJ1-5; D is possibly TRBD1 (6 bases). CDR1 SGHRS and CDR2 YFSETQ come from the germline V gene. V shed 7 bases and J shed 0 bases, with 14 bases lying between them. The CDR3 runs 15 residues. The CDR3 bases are TGCGCCAGCTCCTACGGGACAAATAGCAATCAGCCCCAGCATTTT. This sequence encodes CASSYGTNSNQPQHF.